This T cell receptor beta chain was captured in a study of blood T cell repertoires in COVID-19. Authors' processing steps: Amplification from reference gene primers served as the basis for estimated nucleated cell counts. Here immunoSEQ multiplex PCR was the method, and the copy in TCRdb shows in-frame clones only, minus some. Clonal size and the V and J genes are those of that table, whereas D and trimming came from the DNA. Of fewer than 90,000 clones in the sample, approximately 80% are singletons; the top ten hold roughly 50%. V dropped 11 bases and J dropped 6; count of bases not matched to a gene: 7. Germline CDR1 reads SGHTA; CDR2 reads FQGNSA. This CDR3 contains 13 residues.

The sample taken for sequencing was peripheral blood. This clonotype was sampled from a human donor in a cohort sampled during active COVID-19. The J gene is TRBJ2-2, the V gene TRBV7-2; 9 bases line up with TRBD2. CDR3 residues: CASGLAVPGELFF. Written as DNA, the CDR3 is TGTGCCTCGGGACTAGCAGTACCCGGGGAGCTGTTTTTT.